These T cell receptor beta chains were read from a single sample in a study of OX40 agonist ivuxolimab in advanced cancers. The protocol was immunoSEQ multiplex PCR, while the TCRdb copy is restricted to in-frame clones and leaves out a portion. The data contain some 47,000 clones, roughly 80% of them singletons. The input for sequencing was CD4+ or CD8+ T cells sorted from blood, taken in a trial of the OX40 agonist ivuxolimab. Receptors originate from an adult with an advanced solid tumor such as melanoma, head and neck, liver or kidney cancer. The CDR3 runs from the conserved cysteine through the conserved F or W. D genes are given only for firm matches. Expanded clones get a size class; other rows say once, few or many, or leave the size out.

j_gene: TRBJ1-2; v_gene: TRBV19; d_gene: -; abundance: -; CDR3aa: CASSIQDYYGYTF; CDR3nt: TGTGCCAGTAGTATACAGGACTACTATGGCTACACCTTC
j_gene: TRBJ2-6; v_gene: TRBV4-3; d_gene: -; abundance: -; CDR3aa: CASSLQGGGSAGANVLTF; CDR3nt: TGCGCCAGCAGCCTTCAGGGGGGCGGATCGGCTGGGGCCAACGTCCTGACTTTC
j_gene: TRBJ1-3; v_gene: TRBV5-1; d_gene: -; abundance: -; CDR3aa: CASSLLESSRAPISGNTIYF; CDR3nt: TGCGCCAGCAGCTTGCTCGAGTCCTCCAGGGCCCCGATCTCTGGAAACACCATATATTTT
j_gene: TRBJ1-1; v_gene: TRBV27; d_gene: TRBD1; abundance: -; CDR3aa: CASSLLQGAGGGTEAFF; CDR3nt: TGTGCCAGCAGTTTGCTACAGGGGGCTGGAGGGGGCACTGAAGCTTTCTTT
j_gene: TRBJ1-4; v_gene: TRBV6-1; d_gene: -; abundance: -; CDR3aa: CASRRDSNEKLFF; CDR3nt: TGTGCCAGCAGAAGAGACAGTAATGAAAAACTGTTTTTT
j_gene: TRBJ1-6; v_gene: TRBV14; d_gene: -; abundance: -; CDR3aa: CASSPRQASNSPLHF; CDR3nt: TGTGCCAGCAGCCCCCGACAGGCGTCGAATTCACCCCTCCACTTT
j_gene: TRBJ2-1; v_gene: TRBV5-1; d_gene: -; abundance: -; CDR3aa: CASSFLRGYEQFF; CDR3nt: TGCGCCAGCAGCTTCCTTCGTGGGTATGAGCAGTTCTTC
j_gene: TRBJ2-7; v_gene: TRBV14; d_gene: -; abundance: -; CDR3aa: CASSQPASRTYEQYF; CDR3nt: TGTGCCAGCAGCCAACCAGCTTCGAGGACCTACGAGCAGTACTTC
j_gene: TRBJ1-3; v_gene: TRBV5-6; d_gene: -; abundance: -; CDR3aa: CASSLTLSGNTIYF; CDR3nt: TGTGCCAGCAGCTTAACGCTATCTGGAAACACCATATATTTT
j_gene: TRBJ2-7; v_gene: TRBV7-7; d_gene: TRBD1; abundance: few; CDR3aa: CASSSGTGGYEQYF; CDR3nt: TGTGCCAGCAGTTCCGGGACAGGGGGCTACGAGCAGTACTTC
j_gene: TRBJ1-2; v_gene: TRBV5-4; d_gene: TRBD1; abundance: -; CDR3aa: CASSLETGIGYGYTF; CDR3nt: TGTGCCAGCAGCTTGGAGACAGGGATAGGCTATGGCTACACCTTC
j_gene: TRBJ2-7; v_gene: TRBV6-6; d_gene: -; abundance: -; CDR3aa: CASNHEALGTYEQYF; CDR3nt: TGTGCCAGCAACCACGAAGCGCTGGGGACCTACGAGCAGTACTTC
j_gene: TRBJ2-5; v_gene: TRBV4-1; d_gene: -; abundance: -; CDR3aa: CASSPRLGETQYF; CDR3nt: TGCGCCAGCAGCCCACGACTAGGGGAGACCCAGTACTTC
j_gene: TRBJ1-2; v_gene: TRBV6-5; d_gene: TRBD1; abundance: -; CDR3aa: CASSYGQGVTYGYTF; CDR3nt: TGTGCCAGCAGTTACGGTCAGGGGGTTACCTATGGCTACACCTTC
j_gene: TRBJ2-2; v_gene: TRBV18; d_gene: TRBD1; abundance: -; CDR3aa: CASSLRDQGAYTGELFF; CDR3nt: TGTGCCAGCTCACTGCGAGACCAGGGGGCCTACACCGGGGAGCTGTTTTTT
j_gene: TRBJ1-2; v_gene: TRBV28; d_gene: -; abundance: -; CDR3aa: CASSSPGPNYGYTF; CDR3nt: TGTGCCAGCAGTTCCCCGGGACCCAACTATGGCTACACCTTC
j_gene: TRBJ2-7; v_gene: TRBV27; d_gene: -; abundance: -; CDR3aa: CASSLGREYEQYF; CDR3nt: TGTGCCAGCAGTTTAGGACGAGAATACGAGCAGTACTTC
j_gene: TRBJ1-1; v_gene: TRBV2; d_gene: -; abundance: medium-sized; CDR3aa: CASRGETGRTMNTEAFF; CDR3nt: TGTGCCAGCAGAGGAGAGACGGGACGGACAATGAACACTGAAGCTTTCTTT
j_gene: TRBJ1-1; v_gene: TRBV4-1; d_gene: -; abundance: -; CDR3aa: CASSQFGNTEAFF; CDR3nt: TGCGCCAGCAGCCAATTTGGGAACACTGAAGCTTTCTTT
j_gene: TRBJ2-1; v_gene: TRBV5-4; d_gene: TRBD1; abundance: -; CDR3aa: CASSPYGTDRNNEQFF; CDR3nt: TGTGCCAGCAGCCCGTACGGGACAGACCGAAACAATGAGCAGTTCTTC
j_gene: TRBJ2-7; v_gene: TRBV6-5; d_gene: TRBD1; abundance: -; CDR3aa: CASALQGAVEQYF; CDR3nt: TGTGCCAGCGCATTACAGGGGGCGGTGGAGCAGTACTTC
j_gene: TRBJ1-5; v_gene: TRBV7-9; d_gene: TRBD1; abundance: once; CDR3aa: CASSLAETGDLQPQHF; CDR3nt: TGTGCCAGCAGCTTAGCGGAGACAGGGGATTTACAGCCCCAGCATTTT
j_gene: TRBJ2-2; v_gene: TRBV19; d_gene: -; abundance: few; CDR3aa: CASTPRGIRISNTGELFF; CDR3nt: TGTGCCAGTACCCCCCGTGGAATTAGGATCTCGAACACCGGGGAGCTGTTTTTT
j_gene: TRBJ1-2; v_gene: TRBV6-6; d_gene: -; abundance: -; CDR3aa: CASNPGQEGYTF; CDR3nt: TGTGCCAGCAACCCGGGACAAGAAGGCTACACCTTC
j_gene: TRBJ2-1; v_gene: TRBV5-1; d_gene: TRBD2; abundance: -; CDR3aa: CASSFGTSWANEQFF; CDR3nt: TGCGCCAGCAGCTTCGGGACTAGCTGGGCCAATGAGCAGTTCTTC
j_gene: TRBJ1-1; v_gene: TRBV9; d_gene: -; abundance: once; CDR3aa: CASSVEGFVNTEAFF; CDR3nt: TGTGCCAGCAGCGTGGAGGGGTTCGTGAACACTGAAGCTTTCTTT
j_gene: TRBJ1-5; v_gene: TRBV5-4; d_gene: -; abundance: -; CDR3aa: CASSWGHAEQPQHF; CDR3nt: TGTGCCAGCAGCTGGGGACACGCCGAGCAGCCCCAGCATTTT
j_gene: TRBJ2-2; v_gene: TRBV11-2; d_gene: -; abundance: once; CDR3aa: CASSLFAANTGELFF; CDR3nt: TGTGCCAGCAGCTTATTCGCCGCCAACACCGGGGAGCTGTTTTTT
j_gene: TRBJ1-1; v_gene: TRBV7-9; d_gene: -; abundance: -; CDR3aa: CASSFAGVNTEAFF; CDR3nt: TGTGCCAGCAGCTTCGCAGGTGTGAACACTGAAGCTTTCTTT
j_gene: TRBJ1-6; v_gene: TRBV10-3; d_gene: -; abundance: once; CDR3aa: CAIRDSLSSYNSPLHF; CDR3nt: TGTGCCATCAGGGACAGCCTGAGCTCCTATAATTCACCCCTCCACTTT
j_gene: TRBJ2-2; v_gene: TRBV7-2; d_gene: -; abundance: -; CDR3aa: CASSLDGPGELFF; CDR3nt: TGTGCCAGCAGCTTAGATGGGCCCGGGGAGCTGTTTTTT
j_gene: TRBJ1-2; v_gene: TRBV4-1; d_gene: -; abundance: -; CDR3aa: CASSQVLIINYGYTF; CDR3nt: TGCGCCAGCAGCCAAGTGCTCATCATTAACTATGGCTACACCTTC
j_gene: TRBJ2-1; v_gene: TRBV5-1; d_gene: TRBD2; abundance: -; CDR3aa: CASSGSGSYEQFF; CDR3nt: TGCGCCAGCAGTGGTAGCGGGAGCTATGAGCAGTTCTTC
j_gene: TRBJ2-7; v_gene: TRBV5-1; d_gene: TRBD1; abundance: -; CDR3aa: CASRPDRDYEQYF; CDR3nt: TGCGCCAGCAGGCCCGACAGGGACTACGAGCAGTACTTC
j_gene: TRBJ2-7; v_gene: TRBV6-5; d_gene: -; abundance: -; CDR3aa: CASTSSEPYEQYF; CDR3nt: TGTGCCAGCACATCTAGCGAACCCTACGAGCAGTACTTC
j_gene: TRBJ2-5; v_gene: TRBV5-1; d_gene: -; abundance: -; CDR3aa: CASRPVSQGTQYF; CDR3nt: TGCGCCAGCAGACCGGTGTCCCAGGGGACCCAGTACTTC
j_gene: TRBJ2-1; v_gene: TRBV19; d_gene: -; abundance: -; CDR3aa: CASSILLYNEQFF; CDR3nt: TGTGCCAGTAGTATCCTACTTTACAATGAGCAGTTCTTC
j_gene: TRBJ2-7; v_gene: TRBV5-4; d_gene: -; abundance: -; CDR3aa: CASSNPYSYEQYF; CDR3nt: TGTGCCAGCAGCAACCCTTACTCCTACGAGCAGTACTTC
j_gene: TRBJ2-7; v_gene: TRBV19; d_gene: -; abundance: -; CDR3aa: CASSIRSPYEQYF; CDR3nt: TGTGCCAGTAGTATTCGTAGCCCCTACGAGCAGTACTTC
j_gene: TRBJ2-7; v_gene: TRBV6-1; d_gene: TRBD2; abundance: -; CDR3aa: CASSEWGLAGGFYEQYF; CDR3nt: TGTGCCAGCAGTGAATGGGGGCTAGCGGGAGGATTTTACGAGCAGTACTTC
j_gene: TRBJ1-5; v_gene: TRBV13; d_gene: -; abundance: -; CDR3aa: CASSLGFSNQPQHF; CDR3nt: TGTGCCAGCAGCTTAGGGTTCAGCAATCAGCCCCAGCATTTT
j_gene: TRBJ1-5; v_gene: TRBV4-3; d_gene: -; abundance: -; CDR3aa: CASSQIQGSNQPQHF; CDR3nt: TGCGCCAGCAGCCAAATACAGGGAAGCAATCAGCCCCAGCATTTT
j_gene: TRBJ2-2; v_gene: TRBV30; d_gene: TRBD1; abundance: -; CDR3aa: CAWSRQGAEIGAGELFF; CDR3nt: TGTGCCTGGAGTAGACAGGGGGCTGAGATTGGGGCCGGGGAGCTGTTTTTT
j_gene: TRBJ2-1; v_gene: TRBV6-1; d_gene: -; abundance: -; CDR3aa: CASSGTNYNEQFF; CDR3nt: TGTGCCAGCTCTGGGACAAACTACAATGAGCAGTTCTTC
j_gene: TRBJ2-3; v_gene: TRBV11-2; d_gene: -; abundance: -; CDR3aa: CASSSTADTQYF; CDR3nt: TGTGCCAGCAGCTCTACCGCAGATACGCAGTATTTT
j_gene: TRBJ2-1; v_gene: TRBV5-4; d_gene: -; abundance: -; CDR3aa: CASRIEGGSSYNEQFF; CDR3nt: TGTGCCAGCCGTATCGAGGGGGGAAGCTCCTACAATGAGCAGTTCTTC
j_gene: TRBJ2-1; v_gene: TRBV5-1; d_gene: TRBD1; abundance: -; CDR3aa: CASSTGQGTYNEQFF; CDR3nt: TGCGCCAGCAGCACCGGACAGGGTACATACAATGAGCAGTTCTTC
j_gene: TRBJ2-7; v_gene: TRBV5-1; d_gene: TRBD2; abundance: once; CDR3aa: CASSLSVGTRAYEQYF; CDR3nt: TGCGCCAGCAGCTTGTCCGTTGGGACTAGAGCCTACGAGCAGTACTTC
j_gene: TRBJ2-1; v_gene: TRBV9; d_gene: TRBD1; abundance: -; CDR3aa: CASSVAGQGPQEQFF; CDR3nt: TGTGCCAGCAGCGTAGCGGGACAGGGGCCCCAGGAGCAGTTCTTC
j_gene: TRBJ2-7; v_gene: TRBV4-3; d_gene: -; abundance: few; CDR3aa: CASSQDHKGVEQYF; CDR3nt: TGCGCCAGCAGCCAAGATCACAAGGGGGTCGAGCAGTACTTC
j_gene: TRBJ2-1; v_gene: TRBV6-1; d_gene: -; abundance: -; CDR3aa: CASSFSGSYNEQFF; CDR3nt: TGTGCCAGCAGCTTCTCAGGCTCCTACAATGAGCAGTTCTTC
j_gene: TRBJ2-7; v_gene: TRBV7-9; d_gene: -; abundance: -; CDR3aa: CASSSRREQYF; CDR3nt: TGTGCCAGCAGCTCCCGACGCGAGCAGTACTTC
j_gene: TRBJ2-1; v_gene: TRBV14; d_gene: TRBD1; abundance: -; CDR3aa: CASRPTGQGDEQFF; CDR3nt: TGTGCCAGCAGACCAACGGGACAGGGCGATGAGCAGTTCTTC
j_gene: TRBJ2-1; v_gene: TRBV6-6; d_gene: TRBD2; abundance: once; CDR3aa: CASSLEVAGLRNEQFF; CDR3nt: TGTGCCAGCAGCCTGGAGGTAGCGGGGCTTAGGAATGAGCAGTTCTTC
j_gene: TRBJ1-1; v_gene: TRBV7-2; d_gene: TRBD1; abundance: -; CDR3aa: CASSLDRQGAATEAFF; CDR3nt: TGTGCCAGCAGCTTAGATCGCCAGGGGGCGGCCACTGAAGCTTTCTTT
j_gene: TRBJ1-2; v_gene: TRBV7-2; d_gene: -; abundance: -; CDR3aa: CASSGEGIYGYTF; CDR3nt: TGTGCCAGCAGCGGCGAGGGAATCTATGGCTACACCTTC
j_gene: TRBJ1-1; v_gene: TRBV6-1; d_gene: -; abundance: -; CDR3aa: CASSDSLPELNTEAFF; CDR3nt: TGTGCCAGCAGTGATAGCTTACCAGAATTGAACACTGAAGCTTTCTTT